The 13 T cell receptor beta chains presented below share a single source sample, sequenced in a study of kidney transplant recipient with SARS-CoV-2 infection. TCRdb called the reads again in MiXCR, with one record for every CDR3 protein. The table records roughly 230,000 distinct CDR3 sequences, around 30% of them present only once. The source material was a blood sample, sampled at baseline and between days 110 and 120 from a kidney transplant recipient. The receptors come from a young adult male patient who had COVID-19 and was a kidney transplant recipient. Some T cells may be transferred from the graft donor.

This clonotype was recorded many times. This sequence joins TRBV5-4 and TRBJ1-2; no reliable D call. Looked up from germline, CDR1 is SGHNT and CDR2 is YYREEE (reference sequence). The CDR3 spans 16 residues. Trimming took 7 bases from V and 4 from J, leaving 23 bases between them. The CDR3, as DNA: TGTGCCAGCTTGGAGCGCGTACCAGGAAAGACCTATGGCTACACCTTC. Residues: CASLERVPGKTYGYTF.

This clonotype came up many times. The chain couples TRBV9 to TRBJ1-2; D is uncertain. Germline CDR1 is SGDLS and CDR2 is YYNGEE. Trimming cost V 7 bases and J 4 bases, with 23 bases left between them. This CDR3 contains 16 residues. The CDR3 reads CASAFGYSRKTYGYTF. CDR3 DNA: TGTGCCAGCGCTTTCGGGTACTCAAGAAAGACCTATGGCTACACCTTC.

As for this clonotype: A much larger clonotype is one base distant, so this may be a read error. The rearrangement links TRBV5-4 to TRBJ1-2; D is unresolved. This CDR3 comprises 16 residues. V was pared by 7 bases and J by 4 bases, with 23 bases between. Germline CDR1 SGHNT, CDR2 YYREEE (reference sequence). The CDR3 nucleotides are TGTGCCAGCCGCGCCATCGCACCAGGAAAGACCTATGGCTACACCTTC. This sequence encodes CASRAIAPGKTYGYTF.

Worth noting for this clonotype: Mismatch with germline at one junction end may stem from a read error. The chain is built from TRBV19 and TRBJ2-1; 8 nucleotides agree with TRBD1. CDR3 length: 17 residues. Germline CDR1 is LNHDA and CDR2 is SQIVND (reference sequence). CDR3 loop: CASSRSGVGTGGSEQLF. The CDR3 nucleotides are TGTGCCAGTAGCCGGTCAGGGGTGGGGACAGGAGGATCTGAGCAGCTCTTC. The variable domain in full, completed from reference TRBV19 and TRBJ2-1, reads DGGITQSPKYLFRKEGQNVTLSCEQNLNHDAMYWYRQDPGQGLRLIYYSQIVNDFQKGDIAEGYSVSREKKESFPLTVTSAQKNPTAFYLCASSRSGVGTGGSEQLFGPGTRLTVL.

This clonotype has at least ten counts. The V gene is TRBV6-4, the J gene TRBJ1-2; 7 bases are shared with TRBD1. This CDR3 spans 11 amino acids. CDR1 is MRHNA, CDR2 SNTAGT, per germline. Written as DNA, the CDR3 is TGTGGCTCCCAGGGGGTATATGGCTACACCTTC. Translation gives CGSQGVYGYTF.

This clonotype was seen a few times. This rearrangement joins TRBV6-4 to TRBJ1-2; no clear D. The CDR3 extends over 20 amino acids. Deletions cut 4 bases from V and 4 bases from J, with 31 bases between. CDR1 is MRHNA and CDR2 is SNTAGT in the germline V gene. The CDR3 loop is CASSASSKMCSHGKTYGYTF. Here the CDR3 DNA reads TGTGCCAGCAGTGCCAGCAGTAAAATGTGCTCACACGGAAAGACCTATGGCTACACCTTC.

This clonotype has at least ten counts. The V call is TRBV30, the J call TRBJ2-7; D unclear. V was trimmed by 2 bases and J by 5 bases, leaving 10 bases between them. CDR3 size: 12 residues. The V gene's germline CDR1 is GTSNPN and CDR2 SVGIG (reference sequence). CDR3 nucleotide sequence: TGTGCCTGGAGTCCCGGACCCGACGAGCAGTACTTC. Amino acid sequence: CAWSPGPDEQYF.

About this clonotype itself: This clone may be a read error of a much larger clone one base away. The CDR3: CAISGPDRDSQETQYF. CDR3 sequence (DNA): TGTGCCATCAGTGGCCCCGACAGGGATAGCCAAGAGACCCAGTACTTC. This chain connects TRBV10-3 to TRBJ2-5, with 7 bases aligning to TRBD1. The CDR3 loop spans 16 amino acids. Germline CDR1 and CDR2: ENHRY and SYGVKD. The trim removed 4 bases at V and 1 base at J, leaving 9 bases unmatched.

Ten or more counts support this clonotype. V is TRBV5-1 and J is TRBJ2-7; 12 bases line up with TRBD2. The CDR3 is 16 residues long. The J segment lost 0 bases and the V segment lost 4 bases, leaving 5 bases of the junction unmatched. Germline V gene sequence: CDR1 SGHRS, CDR2 YFSETQ. For the CDR3, the DNA is TGCGCCAGCAGCACGGGACTAGCGGGCAACTCCTACGAGCAGTACTTC. It encodes CASSTGLAGNSYEQYF.

This clonotype has more than one count but fewer than ten. The V gene is TRBV7-8, the J gene TRBJ1-4; D unclear. Germline V lookup: CDR1 SGHVS, CDR2 FQNEAQ. The CDR3 contains 14 residues. Between the trimmed V and J ends, which lost 5 bases and 4 bases, there was a span of 11 bases. The DNA of the CDR3 is TGTGCCAGCAGCCCTCCTGGGCGTAATGAAAAACTGTTTTTT. This translates into CASSPPGRNEKLFF.

The chain combines TRBV28 with TRBJ1-1, with TRBD1 matching over 8 bases. Germline V gene sequence: CDR1 MDHEN, CDR2 SYDVKM. The CDR3 consists of 17 residues. The J segment lost 0 bases and the V segment lost 2 bases, leaving 8 bases of the junction unmatched. The CDR3 region is CASSLPEQGVVNTEAFF. The CDR3 nucleotides read TGTGCCAGCAGTTTACCGGAACAGGGGGTTGTGAACACTGAAGCTTTCTTT.

This clonotype has more than one count but fewer than ten. The chain is built from TRBV7-9 and TRBJ2-2; D is unclear. From germline, CDR1 is SEHNR and CDR2 FQNEAQ (reference sequence). Trimming took 4 bases from V and 4 from J, leaving 16 bases between them. This CDR3 contains 16 residues. This chain's CDR3 is CASSYIRTTSTGELFF. The CDR3, as DNA: TGTGCCAGCAGCTATATCCGAACCACCTCCACCGGGGAGCTGTTTTTT.

This clonotype was counted at least ten times. The chain uses TRBV29-1 and TRBJ1-1, with D hard to call. Germline lookup yields CDR1 SQVTM and CDR2 ANQGSEA. This CDR3 is built from 14 residues. Trimming took 4 bases from V and 1 from J, leaving 13 bases between them. CDR3 DNA sequence: TGCAGCGTTGTCCTTTGGAGCGGGAACACTGAAGCTTTCTTT. It encodes CSVVLWSGNTEAFF.